These T cell receptor beta chains were read from a single sample in a study of vaccination and CD4 T cells after COVID-19. TCRdb analysed the PCR reads with MiXCR anew, one entry per CDR3 protein. Of around 2,400 distinct CDR3 sequences in the sample, 25% to 30% were seen once. No antigens are known for them. The material sequenced was CD4+ T cells from blood, cultured in vitro, taken after SARS-CoV-2 vaccination. The source of these receptors is a human donor who had recovered from COVID-19. The CDR3 runs from the conserved cysteine through the conserved F or W. A D gene is named only where the DNA matches it firmly. Size values are once, few and many counts, or a class for expanded clones, and some rows have none.

>14|-|TRBJ2-7|TRBV6-1|-
CASSMTEGPYEQYF
TGTGCCAGCAGTATGACAGAAGGGCCCTACGAGCAGTACTTC
>15|TRBD2|TRBJ2-3|TRBV7-2|-
CASSPTSGGSNTQYF
TGTGCCAGCAGCCCGACTAGCGGCGGTTCAAATACGCAGTATTTT
>16|-|TRBJ2-1|TRBV7-2|few
CASSLAGQDRGNEQFF
TGTGCCAGCAGCTTAGCTGGGCAGGATAGGGGCAATGAGCAGTTCTTC
>14|-|TRBJ1-3|TRBV7-2|-
CASRPAGSGNTIYF
TGTGCCAGCAGGCCGGCAGGCTCTGGAAACACCATATATTTT
>15|TRBD1|TRBJ2-7|TRBV28|few
CASSSTGTGGNEQYF
TGTGCCAGCAGTTCTACCGGGACAGGGGGCAACGAGCAGTACTTC
>15|TRBD1|TRBJ2-5|TRBV7-2|medium-sized
CASSHPGQGRETQYF
TGTGCCAGCAGCCACCCGGGACAGGGGAGAGAGACCCAGTACTTC
>16|TRBD2|TRBJ2-3|TRBV7-9|-
CASSPGTSGGTDTQYF
TGTGCCAGCAGCCCCGGGACTAGCGGGGGGACAGATACGCAGTATTTT
>14|-|TRBJ1-2|TRBV4-1|-
CASSHQGALRGYTF
TGCGCCAGCAGCCATCAAGGGGCTTTAAGGGGCTACACCTTC
>14|-|TRBJ1-1|TRBV7-8|-
CASSPRGARTEAFF
TGTGCCAGCAGCCCAAGAGGGGCCCGTACTGAAGCTTTCTTT
>14|TRBD1|TRBJ1-6|TRBV20-1|medium-sized
CSATRQGLNSPLHF
TGCAGTGCAACCAGACAGGGTCTTAATTCACCCCTCCACTTT
>15|-|TRBJ2-7|TRBV5-1|once
CASSFDRGAWDEQYF
TGCGCCAGCAGCTTCGACCGGGGGGCCTGGGACGAGCAGTACTTC
>14|TRBD2|TRBJ2-7|TRBV7-2|large
CASSASGGNEEQYF
TGTGCCAGCAGCGCCAGCGGGGGGAATGAGGAGCAGTACTTC
>14|-|TRBJ1-2|TRBV20-1|few
CSARALEGGYGYTF
TGCAGTGCTAGAGCCCTGGAAGGTGGCTATGGCTACACCTTC
>13|-|TRBJ1-2|TRBV15|medium-sized
CATSRDSVWGYTF
TGTGCCACCAGCAGAGATTCGGTGTGGGGCTACACCTTC
>14|-|TRBJ1-2|TRBV4-1|medium-sized
CASSQEWGDYGYTF
TGCGCCAGCAGCCAAGAGTGGGGCGACTATGGCTACACCTTC
>15|-|TRBJ1-5|TRBV7-2|-
CASSLELSQNQPQHF
TGTGCCAGCAGCTTAGAACTATCACAGAATCAGCCCCAGCATTTT
>11|TRBD2|TRBJ2-7|TRBV24-1|hyperexpanded
CATSDRLAKFF
TGTGCCACCAGTGACCGACTAGCGAAATTCTTC
>13|-|TRBJ1-2|TRBV10-3|-
CAISDGANYGYTF
TGTGCCATCAGTGACGGGGCCAACTATGGCTACACCTTC
>13|-|TRBJ1-5|TRBV20-1|-
CSARPSGYQPQHF
TGCAGTGCTAGACCCTCGGGGTATCAGCCCCAGCATTTT
>11|-|TRBJ1-1|TRBV7-3|-
CASSSGVEAFF
TGTGCCAGCAGCTCGGGGGTTGAAGCTTTCTTT
>14|-|TRBJ1-1|TRBV20-1|-
CSAKRGLTNTEAFF
TGCAGTGCTAAGCGAGGGTTGACGAACACTGAAGCTTTCTTT
>13|-|TRBJ1-3|TRBV20-1|-
CSASKGKVDTIYF
TGCAGTGCCAGCAAGGGGAAGGTGGACACCATATATTTT
>13|TRBD1|TRBJ2-5|TRBV6-5|-
CASSSRGSETQYF
TGTGCCAGCAGTTCCAGGGGGTCAGAGACCCAGTACTTC
>15|TRBD2|TRBJ2-5|TRBV5-1|-
CASSFGTSGQVTQYF
TGCGCCAGCAGTTTTGGGACTAGCGGCCAAGTGACCCAGTACTTC